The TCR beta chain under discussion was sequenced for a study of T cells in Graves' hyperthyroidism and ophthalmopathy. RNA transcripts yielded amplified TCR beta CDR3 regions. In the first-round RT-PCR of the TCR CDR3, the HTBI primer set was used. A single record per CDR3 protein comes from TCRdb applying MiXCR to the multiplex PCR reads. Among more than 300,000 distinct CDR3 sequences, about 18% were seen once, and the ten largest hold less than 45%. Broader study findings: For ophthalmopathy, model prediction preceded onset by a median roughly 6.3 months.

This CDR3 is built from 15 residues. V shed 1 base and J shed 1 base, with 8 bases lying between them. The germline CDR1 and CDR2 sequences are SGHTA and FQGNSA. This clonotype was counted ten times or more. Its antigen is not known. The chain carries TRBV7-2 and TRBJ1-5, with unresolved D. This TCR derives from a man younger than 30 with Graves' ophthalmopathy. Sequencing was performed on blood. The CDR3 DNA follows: TGTGCCAGCAGCTTAGAGGGTAGGAGCAATCAGCCCCAGCATTTT. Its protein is CASSLEGRSNQPQHF. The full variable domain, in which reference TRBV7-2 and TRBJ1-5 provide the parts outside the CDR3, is GAGVSQSPSNKVTEKGKDVELRCDPISGHTALYWYRQSLGQGLEFLIYFQGNSAPDKSGLPSDRFSAERTGGSVSTLTIQRTQQEDSAVYLCASSLEGRSNQPQHFGDGTRLSIL.